This TCR beta chain is drawn from a study of T cell responses to AZD1222 COVID-19 vaccine (dated by TCRdb to about 2021). Broadly, across the study: Because spike-specific TCR depth and breadth did not differ between the two schedules, AZD1222 recipients who got a second dose at roughly 4 weeks were pooled with those who got a second dose at roughly 12 weeks. A total of approximately 240 trial participants underwent TCR sequencing, of whom 207 had received two doses of AZD1222 and approximately 25 had received two doses of the MenACWY control vaccine. Enrollment into the trials was organized by age into subgroups of 18-55, 56-69 and 70-plus years, and those subgroups contained roughly 140, 27 and 60 TCR-sequenced participants, respectively. Here is what the overall study found, with its caveats: Epitopes outside the regions mutated in the B.1.351 and B.1.1.7 variants were reportedly recognized by nearly half of the unique spike-specific TCRs. Most participants were white British and females outnumbered males, and the authors suggested that clonal diversity may have been underestimated. The 56-69-year group was small, and its depth increase did not reach significance, likely because of low power. Spike-specific TCR breadth and depth rose significantly after two AZD1222 doses compared with day 0 and with MenACWY recipients. Because no day 14 peak-response samples were available, repertoires were characterized only after the peak T cell response. Conclusions about previously exposed vaccinees are limited, since just six or seven AZD1222 recipients were seropositive for SARS-CoV-2 at baseline. Vaccine-associated CD4 TCRs spanned the whole spike protein, with dominant responses in regions 160-218 and 743-854.

Explained via the paper, the time point label denotes: baseline before first vaccination. Vaccinee samples came from UK trials COV001 and COV002, including a single-blind randomized controlled phase 2/3 trial of AZD1222 (ChAdOx1 nCoV-19) in healthy adults. For TCRbeta chain sequencing, PBMC samples were collected from trial participants at day 0 and at day 28 after the second dose. There are 13 amino acids in the CDR3, from cysteine to phenylalanine inclusive. Solely the CDR3 DNA is kept, with 39 bases framed from the first base. V was cut back by 0 bases and J by 15 bases, leaving a gap of 15 bases between them. CDR1 and CDR2 are drawn from the germline V gene (reference sequence): LGHDT, YNNKEL. The CDR3 regions of human TCRbeta chains were analyzed by immunosequencing. Per the original workflow: Repertoire TCRs were matched against a reference library of SARS-CoV-2-specific TCRs generated with the MIRA antigen-specificity platform. Breadth was defined as the fraction of unique TCRs that were SARS-CoV-2-associated. Depth was defined as the fraction of total T cells that were SARS-CoV-2-associated. Using the MIRA data, each spike-specific TCR was mapped to the spike region that the TCR reacts to and placed in a CD4 or CD8 class. Log10-transformed breadth and depth values were compared by one-way ANOVA with Sidak's multiple comparisons tests. Imported from immuneACCESS, the table was reduced by TCRdb to in-frame sequences with V and J called. These copies leave out some clones; in studies compared against another copy, an unresolved V gene accounts for under half, and the cause of the remainder is not known. Clone size and the V and J calls come from that table; the DNA yielded D and trimming. The sample table records around 130,000 clones; roughly 93% of these occur just once. The top ten hold around 0.91% of the sample.

This clone was seen a few times. This receptor's antigen is unknown. It has no much larger one-base neighbor in the sample; base qualities were not kept. The rearranged chain carries TRBV3-1 (or the pseudogene TRBV3-2) and TRBJ2-1; TRBD1 is possibly the D segment (5 matching bases). The sequencing here drew on peripheral blood, taken on day 0 of AZD1222 vaccination. The source is an adult in good health. For the CDR3, the sequence is CASSQEGAGIRFF. The DNA is TGTGCCAGCAGCCAAGAAGGGGCCGGAATTCGGTTCTTC.